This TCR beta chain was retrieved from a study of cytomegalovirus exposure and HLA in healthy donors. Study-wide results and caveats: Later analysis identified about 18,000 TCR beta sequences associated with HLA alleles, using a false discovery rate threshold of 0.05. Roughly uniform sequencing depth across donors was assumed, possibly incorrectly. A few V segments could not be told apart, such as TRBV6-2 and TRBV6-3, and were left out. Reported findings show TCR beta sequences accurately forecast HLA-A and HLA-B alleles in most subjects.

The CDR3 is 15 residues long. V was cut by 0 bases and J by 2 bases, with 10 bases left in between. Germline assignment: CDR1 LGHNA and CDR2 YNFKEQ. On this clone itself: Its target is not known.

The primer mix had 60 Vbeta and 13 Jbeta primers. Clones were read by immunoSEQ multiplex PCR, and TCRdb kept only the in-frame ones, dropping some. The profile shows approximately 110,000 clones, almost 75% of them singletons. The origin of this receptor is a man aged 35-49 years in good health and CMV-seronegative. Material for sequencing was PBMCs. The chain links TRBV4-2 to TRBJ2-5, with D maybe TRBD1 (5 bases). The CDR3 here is CASSQESGIQETQYF. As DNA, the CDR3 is TGTGCCAGCAGCCAAGAATCAGGGATACAAGAGACCCAGTACTTC.